The 32 T cell receptor beta chains in this list originate from one sample, sequenced in a study of blood T cell repertoires in COVID-19. Produced via immunoSEQ multiplex PCR; TCRdb's table is partial and in-frame only. The data contain about 140,000 clones, about 80% of them seen just once; the ten biggest clones take up 3.5% to 4.5%. The sequenced sample was peripheral blood. The receptors were sampled from a woman aged 55-69 years with acute or convalescent COVID-19.

This clone was picked up one time. V gene TRBV5-1 combines with J gene TRBJ2-2; 7 bases match TRBD2. The CDR3 totals 16 residues. Germline trimming cut 3 bases from V and 6 bases from J; bases unmatched to any gene: 11. Germline assignment: CDR1 SGHRS and CDR2 YFSETQ. CDR3 in DNA: TGCGCCAGCAGCTGGGTAACGGGAGGATCTGCCGGGGAGCTGTTTTTT. Its translation is CASSWVTGGSAGELFF. Filled out from reference TRBV5-1 and TRBJ2-2, the complete variable domain reads KAGVTQTPRYLIKTRGQQVTLSCSPISGHRSVSWYQQTPGQGLQFLFEYFSETQRNKGNFPGRFSGRQFSNSRSEMNVSTLELGDSALYLCASSWVTGGSAGELFFGEGSRLTVL.

The CDR3 sequence: CAISESGSGSSYNEQFF. The CDR3 DNA reads as TGTGCCATCAGTGAGTCGGGGAGCGGCAGCTCCTACAATGAGCAGTTCTTC. The chain couples TRBV10-3 to TRBJ2-1; D possibly corresponds to TRBD2 (5 bases). The CDR3 runs 17 residues. Germline values: CDR1 ENHRY, CDR2 SYGVKD. V gave up 0 bases and J gave up 0 bases, with 12 bases separating them.

The chain carries TRBV24-1 and TRBJ1-1; tentatively, D is TRBD1 (5 bases). V was shortened by 4 bases and J by 0 bases, with 8 bases between the two germline ends. Germline V gene lookup returns CDR1 KGHDR and CDR2 SFDVKD. The CDR3 runs 14 residues. The CDR3 is CATSEGAMNTEAFF. The CDR3 DNA reads TGTGCCACCAGTGAAGGGGCAATGAACACTGAAGCTTTCTTT.

The rearrangement uses TRBV11-2 and TRBJ2-1; TRBD2 matches at 11 bases. Germline assignment: CDR1 SGHAT and CDR2 FQNNGV. CDR3 length: 18 amino acids. V was clipped by 4 bases and J by 3 bases; unmatched bases: 11. DNA for the CDR3: TGTGCCAGCAGCTCCGGGCGGGGGACTAGCGGCCTCTACAATGAGCAGTTCTTC. Protein sequence: CASSSGRGTSGLYNEQFF. Full variable domain (missing parts from reference TRBV11-2 and TRBJ2-1): EAGVAQSPRYKIIEKRQSVAFWCNPISGHATLYWYQQILGQGPKLLIQFQNNGVVDDSQLPKDRFSAERLKGVDSTLKIQPAKLEDSAVYLCASSSGRGTSGLYNEQFFGPGTRLTVL.

The V call is TRBV28, the J call TRBJ2-1; D is possibly TRBD2 (6 bases). The CDR3 length is 16 residues. Trimming left V 5 bases short and J 5 bases short, with 19 bases between. Per germline, CDR1 MDHEN and CDR2 SYDVKM. The CDR3 reads CASSDPGLQKDNEQFF. The CDR3 DNA sequence: TGTGCCAGCAGTGACCCGGGACTCCAGAAGGACAATGAGCAGTTCTTC.

The CDR3 loop reads CASSSHLVFAGYTF. The CDR3 DNA is TGTGCCAGCAGTTCACACCTCGTATTTGCTGGCTACACCTTC. The chain carries TRBV28 and TRBJ1-2; unclear D gene. V shed 4 bases and J shed 7 bases, with 16 bases lying between them. This CDR3 has 14 amino acids. The V gene's germline CDR1 is MDHEN and CDR2 SYDVKM.

Written as DNA, the CDR3 is TGCAGCGTTGTTGGGGCGGGGTATGGCTACACCTTC. Translated, it gives CSVVGAGYGYTF. The chain is built from TRBV29-1 and TRBJ1-2, with D perhaps TRBD1 (5 bases). The CDR3 runs to 12 residues. The V end lost 4 bases, the J end lost 5 bases, and 11 bases lay between the germline ends. CDR1 is SQVTM and CDR2 is ANQGSEA in the germline V gene.

This clone was detected a few times. The chain uses TRBV5-1 and TRBJ2-1, with TRBD1 as a possible D gene (5 bases). From germline, CDR1 is SGHRS and CDR2 YFSETQ. V was pared by 0 bases and J by 10 bases, with 8 bases between. This CDR3 has 12 residues. The CDR3 region has the DNA TGCGCCAGCAGCTTGGGAAGGGGCGAGCAGTTCTTC. Amino acids: CASSLGRGEQFF.

The V and J genes are TRBV7-2 and TRBJ2-7, with D tentatively TRBD2 (6 bases). Trimming shortened V by 4 bases and J by 5 bases, and 12 bases separated the two germline ends. CDR1 is SGHTA, CDR2 FQGNSA, per germline. The CDR3 extends over 13 amino acids. CDR3 protein: CASSSRETHEQYF. The CDR3 DNA reads as TGTGCCAGCAGCTCGCGGGAAACTCACGAGCAGTACTTC.

The gene calls are TRBV11-3 and TRBJ2-1; D is unresolved. Trimming took off 0 bases at V and 4 bases at J, with 10 bases between the two ends. Germline loops: CDR1 SGHNT, CDR2 YENEEA. CDR3 length: 15 residues. The CDR3 reads CASSLDVLRYNEQFF. CDR3 nucleotide sequence: TGTGCCAGCAGCTTAGATGTACTCCGTTACAATGAGCAGTTCTTC.

As for this clone: This sample includes further DNA sequences coding for the same CDR3. The chain has TRBV6-1 and TRBJ1-1; the D gene is possibly TRBD1 (5 bases). V lost 3 bases to trimming and J lost 4 bases, with 9 bases between them. The CDR3 is made up of 13 amino acids. Germline CDR1 reads MNHNS; CDR2 reads SASEGT. CDR3 DNA: TGTGCCAGCAGTGAGTTTCAGGGCACTGAAGCTTTCTTT. This sequence encodes CASSEFQGTEAFF.

The rearrangement joins TRBV28 to TRBJ2-3; 8 bases are shared with TRBD2. Germline trimming cut 5 bases from V and 6 bases from J; bases unmatched to any gene: 4. CDR3 size: 13 residues. CDR1 is MDHEN, CDR2 SYDVKM, per germline. The CDR3 nucleotides read TGTGCCAGCAGTCAACGACTAGCGGATACGCAGTATTTT. As protein: CASSQRLADTQYF.

The chain recombines TRBV18 with TRBJ1-5; 10 nucleotides agree with TRBD1. CDR3 size: 18 residues. V gave up 5 bases and J gave up 0 bases; unmatched junction bases: 10. Germline CDR1 and CDR2: KGHSH and LQKENI. The CDR3 nucleotides read TGTGCCAGCTCATCCGGACAGGGGGGGCCTCCTAGCAATCAGCCCCAGCATTTT. It codes for CASSSGQGGPPSNQPQHF.

The chain has TRBV19 and TRBJ2-3, with D hard to call. V dropped 0 bases and J dropped 2 bases, with 6 bases sitting between them. The germline V gene encodes CDR1 LNHDA and CDR2 SQIVND (reference sequence). The CDR3 runs 14 residues. The CDR3 sequence: CASSIDPFTDTQYF. CDR3 DNA sequence: TGTGCCAGTAGTATAGATCCATTCACAGATACGCAGTATTTT.

V is TRBV5-1 and J is TRBJ2-7; 8 bases match TRBD1. The germline V gene encodes CDR1 SGHRS and CDR2 YFSETQ. The CDR3 extends over 15 amino acids. V dropped 2 bases and J dropped 4; count of bases not matched to a gene: 8. As DNA, the CDR3 is TGCGCCAGCAGCTTAACAACGACAGGGGAGTACGAGCAGTACTTC. Protein: CASSLTTTGEYEQYF.

This clone showed up just a few times. J is TRBJ2-2 and V is TRBV10-1; D call uncertain. The V end was cut by 8 bases, the J end by 7 bases, with 11 bases between. This CDR3 comprises 12 residues. Germline CDR1 is WNHNN and CDR2 is SYGVQD (reference sequence). The CDR3 protein is CASSRVSGELFF. The CDR3 nucleotides read TGCGCCAGCTCGAGAGTGAGCGGGGAGCTGTTTTTT.

The rearrangement uses TRBV10-2 and TRBJ2-7; the match to TRBD1 covers 9 bases. This CDR3 has 15 amino acids. The junction had 6 bases not matched to a gene; V was cut back by 0 bases and J by 6 bases. The V gene's germline CDR1 is WSHSY and CDR2 SAAADI. The chain's CDR3 is CASSESGTGIPEQYF. In DNA, the CDR3 is TGCGCCAGCAGTGAGTCCGGGACAGGGATCCCCGAGCAGTACTTC.

The gene calls are TRBV11-2 and TRBJ1-4; 9 nucleotides agree with TRBD1. Unmatched junction bases numbered 6, after V lost 5 bases and J lost 5 bases. This CDR3 region has 15 residues. Germline CDR1 is SGHAT and CDR2 is FQNNGV. Written as DNA, the CDR3 is TGTGCCAGCAGCCAAGGGACAGGGCGGAATGAAAAACTGTTTTTT. It encodes CASSQGTGRNEKLFF.

This clone appeared once. The genes are TRBV4-3 and TRBJ1-2, with a tentative D call TRBD1 (5 bases). The V gene lost 2 bases and the J gene lost 8 bases, with 18 bases spanning the gap. Germline CDR1 reads LGHNA; CDR2 reads YSLEER. The CDR3 runs 15 residues. The CDR3 sequence: CASSQPRQGSGGYTF. Here the CDR3 DNA reads TGCGCCAGCAGCCAACCACGGCAGGGCTCCGGGGGCTACACCTTC.

This chain links TRBV29-1 with TRBJ2-1; TRBD1 matches at 11 bases. V was clipped by 3 bases and J by 4 bases; unmatched bases: 5. The CDR3 length is 15 residues. Germline CDR1 SQVTM, CDR2 ANQGSEA. CDR3 residues: CSVDLRDRGYNEQFF. CDR3 coding DNA: TGCAGCGTTGACCTCCGGGACAGGGGGTACAATGAGCAGTTCTTC.

The gene calls are TRBV11-2 and TRBJ2-7; 8 bases are shared with TRBD1. The germline V gene has CDR1 SGHAT and CDR2 FQNNGV. V was clipped by 3 bases and J by 6 bases; unmatched bases: 7. This CDR3 region has 14 residues. In DNA form, the CDR3 reads TGTGCCAGCAGCTTGGGGACAGGTTTCGTCGAGCAGTACTTC. It is translated as CASSLGTGFVEQYF.

The chain combines TRBV7-2 with TRBJ2-7; tentative D call: TRBD1 (5 bases). The CDR3 extends over 14 amino acids. Germline V lookup: CDR1 SGHTA, CDR2 FQGNSA. Trimming left V 0 bases short and J 6 bases short, with 12 bases between. CDR3 residues: CASSLAARVSEQYF. CDR3 coding DNA: TGTGCCAGCAGCTTAGCCGCCAGGGTAAGCGAGCAGTACTTC.

The V gene is TRBV30, the J gene TRBJ2-7; D not resolved. CDR1 is GTSNPN, CDR2 SVGIG, per germline (reference sequence). The CDR3 covers 13 residues. Trimming took off 3 bases at V and 2 bases at J, with 11 bases between the two ends. CDR3 region: CAWSENNAYEQYF. The CDR3 region has the DNA TGTGCCTGGAGCGAAAACAATGCCTACGAGCAGTACTTC.

The V gene is TRBV27, the J gene TRBJ1-4; a possible D gene is TRBD1 (5 bases). The CDR3 is 13 amino acids. The V and J ends lost 2 bases and 7 bases respectively, with 8 bases between them. Germline values: CDR1 MNHEY, CDR2 SMNVEV (reference sequence). The chain's CDR3 is CASSLRGGEKLFF. The CDR3 DNA is TGTGCCAGCAGTTTAAGGGGAGGTGAAAAACTGTTTTTT.

The rearrangement joins TRBV15 to TRBJ2-1, with unresolved D. The CDR3 totals 14 residues. Germline CDR1 and CDR2: LNHNV and YYDKDF (reference sequence). V lost 5 bases and J lost 2, with 10 bases in between. CDR3 coding DNA: TGTGCCACCAGCTACGCAGTTACCTACAATGAGCAGTTCTTC. Translation gives CATSYAVTYNEQFF.

The chain combines TRBV6-2 or TRBV6-3 with TRBJ2-5; D perhaps matches TRBD2 (6 bases). The V and J ends lost 6 bases and 2 bases respectively, with 16 bases between them. Germline values: CDR1 MNHEY, CDR2 SVGEGT. The CDR3 length is 15 residues. CDR3 coding DNA: TGTGCCAGCAGCCTCCGGGACTTCAAACAAGAGACCCAGTACTTC. Its protein product is CASSLRDFKQETQYF.

This chain links TRBV14 with TRBJ2-3, with no clear D. Germline lookup yields CDR1 SGHDN and CDR2 FVKESK. The CDR3 is 20 residues long. V was shortened by 1 base and J by 3 bases, with 26 bases between the two germline ends. In DNA form, the CDR3 reads TGTGCCAGCAGCCAAGTGCGTTTGTCAGTGTCTTTGGTCGGGACAGATACGCAGTATTTT. This codes for CASSQVRLSVSLVGTDTQYF.

This chain uses TRBV28 with TRBJ2-1; 8 nucleotides line up with TRBD2. Germline values: CDR1 MDHEN, CDR2 SYDVKM. Germline trimming cut 6 bases from V and 3 bases from J; bases unmatched to any gene: 13. CDR3 length: 17 residues. Written as DNA, the CDR3 is TGTGCCAGCAGCTGGCTCGGGCTAGCGGGTAACTACAATGAGCAGTTCTTC. It is translated as CASSWLGLAGNYNEQFF.

The chain is built from TRBV4-1 and TRBJ1-2; D perhaps matches TRBD1 (6 bases). The V end was cut by 0 bases, the J end by 3 bases, with 17 bases between. CDR1 is MGHRA, CDR2 YSYEKL, per germline. This CDR3 region has 17 residues. CDR3 protein: CASSQDPDRLGYYGYTF. The CDR3 nucleotides read TGCGCCAGCAGCCAAGACCCCGACAGGTTGGGGTACTATGGCTACACCTTC.

The chain carries TRBV11-1 and TRBJ2-1, with a tentative D call TRBD2 (6 bases). Germline V gene data show CDR1 as SGHAT and CDR2 as FQDESV (reference sequence). V was pared by 3 bases and J by 2 bases, with 8 bases between. The CDR3 has 14 amino acids. The CDR3: CASSFLATYNEQFF. The CDR3 region has the DNA TGTGCCAGCAGCTTCCTAGCGACCTACAATGAGCAGTTCTTC. Together with reference TRBV11-1 and TRBJ2-1, the CDR3 gives the full variable domain: EAEVAQSPRYKITEKSQAVAFWCDPISGHATLYWYRQILGQGPELLVQFQDESVVDDSQLPKDRFSAERLKGVDSTLKIQPAELGDSAMYLCASSFLATYNEQFFGPGTRLTVL.

V is TRBV28 and J is TRBJ2-1; D is possibly TRBD2 (6 bases). The CDR3 covers 14 residues. V lost 6 bases and J lost 4, with 13 bases in between. CDR1 and CDR2 (germline): MDHEN, SYDVKM. CDR3 amino acids: CASSPGLKYNEQFF. Written as DNA, the CDR3 is TGTGCCAGCAGCCCCGGACTAAAATACAATGAGCAGTTCTTC.

This chain connects TRBV5-4 to TRBJ2-1, with TRBD1 as a possible D gene (7 bases). The germline V gene encodes CDR1 SGHNT and CDR2 YYREEE (reference sequence). V was pared by 2 bases and J by 13 bases, with 22 bases between. This CDR3 contains 15 residues. For the CDR3, the DNA is TGTGCCAGCAGCTTCGCCGGGACAGAACTAGCCCGTCAGTTCTTC. Translating it yields CASSFAGTELARQFF.